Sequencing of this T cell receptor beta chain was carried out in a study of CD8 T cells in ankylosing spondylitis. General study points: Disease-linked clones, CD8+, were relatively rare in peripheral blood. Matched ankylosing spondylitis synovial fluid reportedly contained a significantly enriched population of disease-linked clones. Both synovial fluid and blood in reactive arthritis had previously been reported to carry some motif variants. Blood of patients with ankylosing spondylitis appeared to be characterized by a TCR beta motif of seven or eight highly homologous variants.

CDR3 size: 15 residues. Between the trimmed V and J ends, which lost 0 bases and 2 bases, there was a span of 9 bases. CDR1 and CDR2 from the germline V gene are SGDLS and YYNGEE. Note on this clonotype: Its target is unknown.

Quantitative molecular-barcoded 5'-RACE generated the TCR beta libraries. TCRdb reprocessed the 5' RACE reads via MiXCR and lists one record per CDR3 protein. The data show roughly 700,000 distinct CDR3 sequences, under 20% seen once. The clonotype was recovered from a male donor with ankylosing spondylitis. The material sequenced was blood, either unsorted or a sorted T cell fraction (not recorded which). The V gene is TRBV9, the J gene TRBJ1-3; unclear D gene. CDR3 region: CASSVAVGAGNTIYF. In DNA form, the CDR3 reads TGTGCCAGCAGCGTAGCGGTGGGAGCTGGAAACACCATATATTTT.